These 14 T cell receptor beta chains were sequenced from one sample in a study of radiation and T cells in renal cell carcinoma. Assay used: immunoSEQ multiplex PCR; TCRdb lists only in-frame clones, some missing. The sample contains approximately 150,000 clones, 75% to 90% of which appear only once. Described time point: blood 4 weeks post-SBRT, at nephrectomy. Treatment described: 15 Gy SBRT to primary tumor, nephrectomy 4 weeks later. The specimen was blood, collected from a patient whose treatment included radiotherapy and nephrectomy. The origin of the receptors is a woman aged 45-60 years with renal cell carcinoma.

CDR3 coding DNA: TGCGCCAGCAGTGAGTCGCCGGGAACGAGCTCCTACGAGCAGTACTTC. Translated: CASSESPGTSSYEQYF. The rearrangement joins TRBV10-1 to TRBJ2-7; the D gene is possibly TRBD2 (5 bases). V lost 0 bases to trimming and J lost 0 bases, with 12 bases between them. CDR1 and CDR2 from the germline V gene are WNHNN and SYGVQD (reference sequence). This CDR3 spans 16 amino acids.

This chain joins TRBV4-3 and TRBJ2-7; 9 bases are shared with TRBD1. Germline V gives CDR1 LGHNA, CDR2 YSLEER. J gave up 3 bases and V 4 bases, and 4 bases lay outside the gene matches. The CDR3 is 14 amino acids. CDR3 protein: CASSPGQGIYEQYF. The CDR3 DNA sequence: TGCGCCAGCAGCCCGGGACAGGGTATCTACGAGCAGTACTTC.

J is TRBJ1-1 and V is TRBV6-6, with no clear D. V was pared by 5 bases and J by 5 bases, with 12 bases between. Germline lookup yields CDR1 MNHNY and CDR2 SVGAGI (reference sequence). The CDR3 totals 13 residues. The CDR3 is CASSPNLGTEAFF. For the CDR3, the DNA is TGTGCCAGCAGTCCCAACCTGGGGACTGAAGCTTTCTTT.

This rearrangement joins TRBV9 to TRBJ1-4; 8 positions agree with TRBD1. The CDR3 runs 19 residues. The V and J ends lost 4 bases and 0 bases, in that order; junction bases with no gene match: 14. The germline V gene has CDR1 SGDLS and CDR2 YYNGEE. The CDR3 reads CASSPTGTGILSTNEKLFF. CDR3 bases: TGTGCCAGCAGCCCGACCGGGACAGGAATCCTCTCAACTAATGAAAAACTGTTTTTT.

The chain links TRBV2 to TRBJ1-2; possible D gene TRBD1, 5 bases. The germline gives CDR1 SNHLY, CDR2 FYNNEI. V was pared by 4 bases and J by 0 bases, with 9 bases between. The CDR3 length is 14 residues. In nucleotides, the CDR3 is TGTGCCAGCAGTGGACAGCCGACTAACTATGGCTACACCTTC. Translated, it gives CASSGQPTNYGYTF.

The gene calls are TRBV4-1 and TRBJ1-3, with D perhaps matching TRBD1 (6 bases). There are 16 residues in the CDR3. V dropped 1 base and J dropped 0 bases, with 10 bases sitting between them. The germline V gene encodes CDR1 MGHRA and CDR2 YSYEKL. The CDR3, as DNA: TGCGCCAGCAGCCAAGGTGGGGGCGCCTCTGGAAACACCATATATTTT. This gives the protein CASSQGGGASGNTIYF.

CDR3 amino acids: CASSYGQNIQYF. The CDR3 DNA reads as TGTGCCAGCAGCTACGGACAAAACATTCAGTACTTC. This sequence joins TRBV5-6 and TRBJ2-4; no reliable D call. This CDR3 comprises 12 residues. V lost 3 bases to trimming and J lost 5 bases, with 6 bases between them. CDR1 and CDR2 (germline): SGHDT, YYEEEE.

The chain combines TRBV4-3 with TRBJ2-3; D ambiguous. Trimming cost V 0 bases and J 10 bases, with 20 bases left between them. CDR1 and CDR2 (germline): LGHNA, YSLEER. This CDR3 region has 16 residues. CDR3 in amino acids: CASSQDWRTSSGAQYF. DNA for the CDR3: TGCGCCAGCAGCCAAGATTGGCGGACCTCTTCTGGTGCGCAGTATTTT.

The rearrangement links TRBV12-1 to TRBJ1-1. TRBV12-1 is labeled a pseudogene. The CDR3 runs to 13 residues. CDR3 residues: CASSRVWGAEAFF. CDR3 bases: TGTGCCAGCAGCCGCGTGTGGGGGGCTGAAGCTTTCTTT.

This clone was recorded once. This chain connects TRBV6-5 to TRBJ1-2, with D unresolved. This CDR3 spans 12 amino acids. Germline lookup yields CDR1 MNHEY and CDR2 SVGAGI. Trimming took off 0 bases at V and 8 bases at J, with 7 bases between the two ends. CDR3 DNA: TGTGCCAGCAGTTACTCGAATCGGGGCTACACCTTC. This translates into CASSYSNRGYTF.

J is TRBJ2-5 and V is TRBV7-7; TRBD1 or TRBD2 may be the D gene (6 bases each). Trimming stripped 1 base from V and 5 bases from J, with 11 bases between. Germline CDR1 SSHAT, CDR2 FNYEAQ (reference sequence). The CDR3 is made up of 14 amino acids. The CDR3 protein is CASSLERGRETQYF. DNA of the CDR3: TGTGCCAGCAGCTTAGAACGGGGGCGTGAGACCCAGTACTTC.

This clone was detected once. V is TRBV7-2 and J is TRBJ2-5; 9 nucleotides align to TRBD1. The CDR3 is 15 amino acids. V shed 5 bases, J shed 3 bases, and the junction held 7 bases outside the gene matches. The germline V gene encodes CDR1 SGHTA and CDR2 FQGNSA. CDR3 sequence reads: CASSPDRGIKETQYF. CDR3 bases: TGTGCCAGCAGCCCGGACAGGGGCATAAAAGAGACCCAGTACTTC. The entire variable domain, with the rest obtained from reference TRBV7-2 and TRBJ2-5, is as follows: GAGVSQSPSNKVTEKGKDVELRCDPISGHTALYWYRQSLGQGLEFLIYFQGNSAPDKSGLPSDRFSAERTGGSVSTLTIQRTQQEDSAVYLCASSPDRGIKETQYFGPGTRLLVL.

The CDR3 here is CASSRLAGANTGELFF. The CDR3, as DNA: TGTGCCAGCAGCCGACTAGCGGGCGCGAACACCGGGGAGCTGTTTTTT. The chain employs TRBV6-4 and TRBJ2-2; 10 nucleotides match TRBD2. The CDR3 is made up of 16 amino acids. V shed 6 bases and J 0 bases; nucleotides not matched to a gene: 4. Germline lookup yields CDR1 MRHNA and CDR2 SNTAGT.

The CDR3 here is CASTATNTGELFF. The CDR3 region has the DNA TGTGCCAGCACGGCAACGAACACCGGGGAGCTGTTTTTT. This chain links TRBV6-1 with TRBJ2-2; D is undetermined. CDR1 is MNHNS and CDR2 is SASEGT in the germline V gene. The CDR3 runs to 13 residues. Between the trimmed V and J ends, which lost 7 bases and 0 bases, there was a span of 6 bases.